This T cell receptor (beta chain) derives from a study of shared T cell receptors in the human thymus. This clone showed up just a few times. Some clones are missing from TCRdb's copy, which holds only in-frame ones; the method was immunoSEQ multiplex PCR. In the table there are about 540,000 clones, about 80% of which are singletons. The germline CDR1 and CDR2 sequences are SGHTA and FQGNSA. V lost 5 bases to trimming and J lost 1 base, with 24 bases between them. This CDR3 is 19 amino acids long. These same records also appear under a second study, on human thymus T cells. That investigation notes: V and J gene usage appeared biased in thymic and blood repertoires. Thymic repertoires from unrelated individuals overlapped highly, related research reported.

Sequencing was done on a sample of thymocytes. The chain employs TRBV7-2 and TRBJ1-5; tentatively, D is TRBD1 (6 bases). This sequence was found in a boy younger than two with a congenital heart defect. The CDR3 DNA follows: TGTGCCAGCAGCCCCGGGGGCAGGGAGGGGCTTAGGAGCAATCAGCCCCAGCATTTT. This codes for CASSPGGREGLRSNQPQHF.